The TCR beta chain under discussion was sequenced for a study of T cell responses to AZD1222 COVID-19 vaccine. Germline V gene sequence: CDR1 LNHDA, CDR2 SQIVND (reference sequence). V lost 3 bases to trimming and J lost 5 bases, with 7 bases between them. This CDR3 is 12 amino acids long. Libraries were prepared by immunoSEQ multiplex PCR; TCRdb keeps only in-frame clonotypes and omits some of them. The data contain about 66,000 clones, roughly 90% of them seen just once; the ten biggest clones take up 17%. The V gene is TRBV19, the J gene TRBJ1-2; D is undetermined. The specimen was peripheral blood, collected on day 0 of AZD1222 vaccination. The sequence was collected from an adult in good health. The chain's CDR3 is CASSIGRYGYTF. CDR3 DNA: TGTGCCAGTAGTATTGGTCGGTATGGCTACACCTTC. Complete variable domain (other parts from reference TRBV19 and TRBJ1-2): DGGITQSPKYLFRKEGQNVTLSCEQNLNHDAMYWYRQDPGQGLRLIYYSQIVNDFQKGDIAEGYSVSREKKESFPLTVTSAQKNPTAFYLCASSIGRYGYTFGSGTRLTVV.